This T cell receptor beta chain was identified during a study of shared clonotypes between healthy human individuals. This table comes from immunoSEQ multiplex PCR, and its TCRdb copy is limited to in-frame clones, with some not included. The sample records 450,000 to 500,000 clones, about 80% being singletons. Looked up from germline, CDR1 is SGHRS and CDR2 is YFSETQ. Losses at the gene ends were 0 bases for V and 11 bases for J; bases not matched to a gene: 3. The CDR3 sequence is 14 residues long. The TCR sequence derives from a woman between 35 and 50 years old in good health. Some clones in this sample may be carry-over from other donors' samples. Input material: PBMCs. The chain recombines TRBV5-1 with TRBJ2-1, with 12 bases lining up with TRBD2. CDR3 protein: CASSLELAGGQQFF. DNA for the CDR3: TGCGCCAGCAGCTTGGAACTAGCGGGAGGCCAGCAGTTCTTC.